The rows below give T cell receptor beta chains drawn from one sample of a study of T cell responses to AZD1222 COVID-19 vaccine. Sequenced by immunoSEQ multiplex PCR; TCRdb stores in-frame clones only, minus some. The sample has 100,000 to 150,000 clones, around 86% seen once. This specimen was peripheral blood, taken on day 0 of AZD1222 vaccination. The receptor source for this set is an adult in good health. Both conserved end residues are part of each CDR3. D genes are given only for firm matches. Some rows mark clone size as missing; the rest say once, few, many or name a class of expanded clone.

D gene	J gene	clone size	V gene	CDR3 DNA	CDR3 protein
-	TRBJ1-1	-	TRBV6-1	TGTGCCAGCAGTGTATTTCCGACACAACTGAGGGGTGAAGCTTTCTTT	CASSVFPTQLRGEAFF
-	TRBJ1-2	-	TRBV7-2	TGTGCCAGCAGCTTTTACAGGGAGAACTATGGCTACACCTTC	CASSFYRENYGYTF
TRBD1	TRBJ2-5	-	TRBV7-6	TGTGCCAGCAGCCCGGGGACAGGGAACCGTTACTTC	CASSPGTGNRYF
-	TRBJ1-2	-	TRBV9	TGTGCCAGCAGCGTAGTGGGTAGTGGCTACACCTTC	CASSVVGSGYTF
-	TRBJ1-5	-	TRBV20-1	TGCAGTGCTCGGGCGGGAGAGCCCCAGCATTTT	CSARAGEPQHF
-	TRBJ2-5	-	TRBV19	TGTGCCAGTAGTAGTTTTGTCAGGGGCCAAGAGACCCAGTACTTC	CASSSFVRGQETQYF
-	TRBJ1-4	-	TRBV9	TGTGCCAGCAGCCCTGGGCAGGGGAATGAAAAACTGTTTTTT	CASSPGQGNEKLFF
TRBD2	TRBJ2-3	-	TRBV5-1	TGCGCCAGCAGCTTGGGACTAGCGGGGGCTGTGGGCACAGATACGCAGTATTTT	CASSLGLAGAVGTDTQYF
-	TRBJ2-3	-	TRBV6-5	TGTGCCAGCAGTTACAGTAACGTGAATACGCAGTATTTT	CASSYSNVNTQYF
TRBD1	TRBJ1-1	-	TRBV19	TGTGCCAGTAGTAAGAAAACCGGGACAGGGGGCGCCGGGTCCATTGAAGCTTTCTTT	CASSKKTGTGGAGSIEAFF
-	TRBJ2-7	-	TRBV4-2	TGTGCCAGCAGCCAAGGGGGACATTCGGGGTACGAGCAGTACTTC	CASSQGGHSGYEQYF
TRBD2	TRBJ2-3	-	TRBV3-1/TRBV3-2	TGTGCCAGCAGCCCCTGGACTAGCAGAAACCGGGGAGATACGCAGTATTTT	CASSPWTSRNRGDTQYF
-	TRBJ1-5	once	TRBV18	TGTGCCAGCTCACCTGGGACTGGCCAACAGCCCCAGCATTTT	CASSPGTGQQPQHF
-	TRBJ2-3	-	TRBV6-2/TRBV6-3	TGTGCCAGCAGTCGTCGCACAGATACGCAGTATTTT	CASSRRTDTQYF
-	TRBJ1-1	-	TRBV5-1	TGCGCCAGCAGCTTGGCCCGGGACAACCTGAACACTGAAGCTTTCTTT	CASSLARDNLNTEAFF
-	TRBJ1-2	once	TRBV5-1	TGCGCCAGCAGCTTGGAGGGTTTGACGGGCGCTAACGGCTACACCTTC	CASSLEGLTGANGYTF
TRBD1	TRBJ2-7	-	TRBV5-8	TGTGCCAGCAAACATCAAATGGGACAGGGGGGTAACGAGCAGTACTTC	CASKHQMGQGGNEQYF
-	TRBJ2-1	-	TRBV6-5	TGTGCCAGCAGTTACTCGGGAAATGAGCAGTTCTTC	CASSYSGNEQFF
-	TRBJ1-1	-	TRBV7-9	TGTGCCAGCAGCTTAGAAGCAGGGAACACTGAAGCTTTCTTT	CASSLEAGNTEAFF
-	TRBJ1-2	few	TRBV25-1	TGTGCCAGCAGCGGGTTTCGAGGGGACTATGGCTACACCTTC	CASSGFRGDYGYTF
TRBD1	TRBJ1-6	-	TRBV11-3	TGTGCCAGCAGCTCTGGGGACAGGGGCTCACCCCTCCACTTT	CASSSGDRGSPLHF
TRBD1	TRBJ1-2	-	TRBV27	TGTGCCAGTTCCAGGGGGCAGGGACTTGGCTACACCTTC	CASSRGQGLGYTF
-	TRBJ1-6	-	TRBV5-4	TGTGCCAGCAGGCCAGCGAGCTGGAATTCACCCCTCCACTTT	CASRPASWNSPLHF
TRBD2	TRBJ2-4	-	TRBV7-2	TGTGCCAGCAGCTTAGAAGGAGCGGGGGGGCGGACGGTTCAGTACTTC	CASSLEGAGGRTVQYF
-	TRBJ1-1	-	TRBV3-1/TRBV3-2	TGTGCCAGCAGCCAAGATGAACAGGGCAGGAGCCCTGAAGCTTTCTTT	CASSQDEQGRSPEAFF
-	TRBJ2-1	-	TRBV30	TGTGCCTGGAGTGCGGGGAATGAGCAGTTCTTC	CAWSAGNEQFF
-	TRBJ1-4	-	TRBV7-9	TGTGCCAGCTGCCGGGAAGGATCTAATGAAAAACTGTTTTTT	CASCREGSNEKLFF
-	TRBJ2-1	-	TRBV6-2/TRBV6-3	TGTGCCAGCAGTTACCTACAGGGGAGGGATGAGCAGTTCTTC	CASSYLQGRDEQFF
TRBD2	TRBJ2-1	-	TRBV30	TGTGCCTGGACCTCTAGCGGGTATGGTAATGAGCAGTTCTTC	CAWTSSGYGNEQFF
-	TRBJ1-4	-	TRBV2	TGTGCCAGCAGTTCGGTCAGGAGTAATGAAAAACTGTTTTTT	CASSSVRSNEKLFF